This T cell receptor (beta chain) was profiled in a study of blood T cell repertoires in COVID-19. The CDR3 runs 14 residues. Germline trimming cut 3 bases from V and 5 bases from J; bases unmatched to any gene: 3. Germline V gene data show CDR1 as MNHEY and CDR2 as SMNVEV (reference sequence). Libraries were prepared by immunoSEQ multiplex PCR; TCRdb keeps only in-frame clonotypes and omits some of them. The table records about 180,000 clones, about 81% of them present only once. This clone came up many times. The clonotype originates from a woman over 75 with COVID-19, enrolled during active disease. The sequenced sample was peripheral blood. The chain joins TRBV27 to TRBJ2-5; 10 positions agree with TRBD1. CDR3 nucleotides: TGTGCCAGCAGTTTCCGGGGACAGGGGGAGACCCAGTACTTC. This gives the protein CASSFRGQGETQYF.